The 17 T cell receptor beta chains below were found in one sample sequenced in a study of technical replicates of blood from a few donors. Clones were read by immunoSEQ multiplex PCR, and TCRdb kept only the in-frame ones, dropping some. The sample includes more than 70,000 clones, 95% to 97% seen only once; the top ten take around 0.2%. The sequenced material came from T cells isolated from PBMCs. These receptor sequences come from a human donor in good health.

The J gene is TRBJ1-2, the V gene TRBV27, with D tentatively TRBD1 (5 bases). The CDR3 runs 14 residues. Germline CDR1 MNHEY, CDR2 SMNVEV (reference sequence). V was clipped by 6 bases and J by 4 bases, with 15 bases between them. This chain's CDR3 is CASSPRRQIYGYTF. The CDR3 DNA follows: TGTGCCAGCAGCCCAAGACGACAGATCTATGGCTACACCTTC.

This rearrangement joins TRBV7-3 to TRBJ2-1, with TRBD1 matching over 8 bases. CDR1 SGHTA and CDR2 FQGTGA come from the germline V gene. V shed 0 bases and J 4 bases; nucleotides not matched to a gene: 5. CDR3 length equals 16 residues. CDR3 region: CASSLTGTGDYNEQFF. CDR3 sequence (DNA): TGTGCCAGCAGCTTAACCGGGACAGGAGATTACAATGAGCAGTTCTTC. Variable domain in full (rest from reference TRBV7-3 and TRBJ2-1): GAGVSQTPSNKVTEKGKYVELRCDPISGHTALYWYRQSLGQGPEFLIYFQGTGAADDSGLPNDRFFAVRPEGSVSTLKIQRTERGDSAVYLCASSLTGTGDYNEQFFGPGTRLTVL.

In DNA form, the CDR3 reads TGCGCCAGCAGCTTGAACGGACTAGGTAACACCGGGGAGCTGTTTTTT. The encoded protein is CASSLNGLGNTGELFF. The chain combines TRBV5-1 with TRBJ2-2; 7 positions agree with TRBD2. This CDR3 contains 16 residues. V was pared by 1 base and J by 2 bases, with 5 bases of the junction left unmatched. Germline values: CDR1 SGHRS, CDR2 YFSETQ.

This chain uses TRBV9 with TRBJ2-2; the match to TRBD2 covers 11 bases. The V gene's germline CDR1 is SGDLS and CDR2 YYNGEE. V shed 4 bases and J 0 bases; nucleotides not matched to a gene: 5. The CDR3 spans 17 residues. In DNA, the CDR3 is TGTGCCAGCAGCCCACTAGCGGGGGCCTCGAACACCGGGGAGCTGTTTTTT. Protein product: CASSPLAGASNTGELFF.

The chain links TRBV7-7 to TRBJ2-2; a possible D gene is TRBD2 (5 bases). Germline V gene sequence: CDR1 SSHAT, CDR2 FNYEAQ (reference sequence). V was cut by 8 bases and J by 4 bases, with 14 bases left in between. CDR3 length: 14 residues. The CDR3 protein is CASGRGVGTGELFF. The CDR3 nucleotides read TGTGCCAGCGGCCGGGGTGTTGGCACCGGGGAGCTGTTTTTT.

The V gene is TRBV6-5, the J gene TRBJ1-2, with 9 bases fitting TRBD1. V lost 0 bases, J lost 6 bases, and 2 bases stayed unmatched. In germline, CDR1 is MNHEY, CDR2 SVGAGI. The CDR3 loop spans 14 amino acids. CDR3 coding DNA: TGTGCCAGCAGTTACTCTCGGACAGGGGATGGCTACACCTTC. It translates to CASSYSRTGDGYTF.

The J gene is TRBJ2-2, the V gene TRBV5-1, with TRBD1 identical over 7 bases. Germline V gene data show CDR1 as SGHRS and CDR2 as YFSETQ. The CDR3 length is 17 residues. V lost 0 bases and J lost 3; bases outside the gene matches: 8. CDR3 nucleotide sequence: TGCGCCAGCAGCTTGGAGTTAGGGGACAGTCACACCGGGGAGCTGTTTTTT. Translation gives CASSLELGDSHTGELFF.

The rearrangement links TRBV29-1 to TRBJ2-1; the D is unclear. V lost 5 bases and J lost 3, with 8 bases in between. CDR1 and CDR2 (germline): SQVTM, ANQGSEA. The CDR3 length is 12 residues. CDR3 bases: TGCAGCGTTTTGTCCGGCTACAATGAGCAGTTCTTC. Its translation is CSVLSGYNEQFF.

This clone was counted a few times. This chain uses TRBV5-1 with TRBJ2-4, with TRBD1 matching over 8 bases. The CDR3 is 15 residues long. Unmatched junction bases numbered 3, after V lost 2 bases and J lost 2 bases. Germline V gives CDR1 SGHRS, CDR2 YFSETQ. The CDR3 region is CASSLQGETKNIQYF. The CDR3, as DNA: TGCGCCAGCAGCTTACAGGGGGAAACCAAAAACATTCAGTACTTC. The variable domain in full, completed from reference TRBV5-1 and TRBJ2-4, reads KAGVTQTPRYLIKTRGQQVTLSCSPISGHRSVSWYQQTPGQGLQFLFEYFSETQRNKGNFPGRFSGRQFSNSRSEMNVSTLELGDSALYLCASSLQGETKNIQYFGAGTRLSVL.

J is TRBJ2-1 and V is TRBV13, with 12 bases matching TRBD2. Germline CDR1 reads PRHDT; CDR2 reads FYEKMQ (reference sequence). Losses at the gene ends were 5 bases for V and 7 bases for J; bases not matched to a gene: 6. The CDR3 is 15 residues long. CDR3 DNA: TGTGCCAGCAGCATTCGACTAGCGGGAGATAATGAGCAGTTCTTC. This gives the protein CASSIRLAGDNEQFF.

The V and J genes are TRBV5-6 and TRBJ2-3; the match to TRBD2 covers 11 bases. The germline V gene encodes CDR1 SGHDT and CDR2 YYEEEE. This CDR3 contains 13 residues. Trimming removed 8 bases from V and 4 bases from J; junction bases left unmatched: 3. For the CDR3, the DNA is TGTGCCAGTAAACTAGCGGGGGCAGATACGCAGTATTTT. Its protein product is CASKLAGADTQYF.

This clone was seen more than once but under ten times. The CDR3 here is CASSKDRDQPQHF. The CDR3 DNA is TGTGCCAGCAGTAAAGACAGAGATCAGCCCCAGCATTTT. The V gene is TRBV2, the J gene TRBJ1-5, with D possibly matching TRBD1 (5 bases). This CDR3 is 13 amino acids long. The V gene's germline CDR1 is SNHLY and CDR2 FYNNEI. V dropped 5 bases and J dropped 5 bases, with 10 bases sitting between them.

The J gene is TRBJ2-1, the V gene TRBV5-1, with 11 bases that match TRBD2. The CDR3 runs to 14 residues. V lost 4 bases, J lost 6 bases, and 3 bases stayed unmatched. Looked up from germline, CDR1 is SGHRS and CDR2 is YFSETQ. CDR3 loop: CASSVGTSGNEQFF. For the CDR3, the DNA is TGCGCCAGCAGCGTGGGGACTAGCGGCAATGAGCAGTTCTTC.

The V and J genes are TRBV7-6 and TRBJ2-7; TRBD1 agrees at 9 bases. Trimming cost V 3 bases and J 1 base; bases outside gene matches: 4. The CDR3 covers 15 residues. Germline CDR1 SGHVS, CDR2 FNYEAQ. CDR3 coding DNA: TGTGCCAGCAGCTTTGGACAGGGGATTTCCTACGAGCAGTACTTC. The encoded protein is CASSFGQGISYEQYF.

The chain has TRBV9 and TRBJ2-7; 7 nucleotides agree with TRBD1. Germline V CDR1 and CDR2: SGDLS, YYNGEE. V shed 4 bases and J 6 bases; nucleotides not matched to a gene: 7. CDR3 length equals 13 residues. CDR3 sequence (DNA): TGTGCCAGCAGCACTACAGGGGTCGGCGAGCAGTACTTC. It yields the protein CASSTTGVGEQYF.

V gene TRBV18 combines with J gene TRBJ2-5; possibly TRBD2 for D (6 bases). Trimming took off 5 bases at V and 5 bases at J, with 15 bases between the two ends. CDR1 is KGHSH, CDR2 LQKENI, per germline. The CDR3 runs 14 residues. CDR3 sequence reads: CASSDRQRAETQYF. The CDR3 nucleotides read TGTGCCAGCTCAGATAGGCAGCGGGCGGAGACCCAGTACTTC.

The V gene is TRBV10-3, the J gene TRBJ2-7; D is undetermined. This CDR3 has 12 residues. V was cut by 8 bases and J by 6 bases, with 14 bases left in between. Germline V gives CDR1 ENHRY, CDR2 SYGVKD. CDR3 region: CAIAPLSAEQYF. The CDR3 DNA reads TGTGCCATCGCACCCCTTAGTGCCGAGCAGTACTTC.